Sequencing of this T cell receptor (beta chain) was carried out in a study of neurological immune-mediated disorders. The CDR3 totals 15 residues. Germline CDR1 DFQATT, CDR2 SNEGSKA (reference sequence). V shed 3 bases and J shed 1 base, with 16 bases lying between them. This clonotype was seen only a few times. Antigen: not known. The method for making cDNA was 5'RACE, and it used 10-nucleotide random UMIs. TCRdb recomputed calls from the 5' RACE reads with MiXCR, one row per CDR3 protein. The sample consists of 30,000 to 45,000 distinct CDR3 sequences, 10% to 13% of them appearing once. Overall study findings and caveats: Private repertoires in all groups were suggested, as expanded clones shared no CDR3 amino acid sequences across subjects.

This clonotype was sampled from a woman aged 25 to 39 with HTLV-1-associated myelopathy (HAM/TSP). The specimen was PBMCs. The rearrangement uses TRBV20-1 and TRBJ2-7; perhaps TRBD2 as D (6 bases). CDR3 DNA sequence: TGCAGTGCTAGGAGGTGGCGGGGCTTTTCCTACGAGCAGTACTTC. Translated: CSARRWRGFSYEQYF.